These T cell receptor beta chains were read from a single sample in a study of T cell repertoires in ileal Crohn's disease. Generated by immunoSEQ multiplex PCR, the TCRdb table keeps only in-frame clones and is missing some. The table lists 5,500 or so clones, around 90% of them singletons, with roughly 4% in the top ten. Sequenced sample: ileal tissue. Receptor source: an adult with Crohn's disease. Both conserved end residues are part of each CDR3. D genes are given only for firm matches. The size of a clone is reported for some rows only, either as once, few or many, or as a class for expanded clones.

- | TRBJ1-1 | TRBV5-5 | - | TGTGCCAGCAGCTGGTCACAGCATAACACTGAAGCTTTCTTT | CASSWSQHNTEAFF
TRBD2 | TRBJ2-3 | TRBV7-9 | - | TGTGCCAGCAGCTATAGCGGGGGGTATCCAGATACGCAGTATTTT | CASSYSGGYPDTQYF
- | TRBJ1-5 | TRBV27 | once | TGTGCCAGCAGTTCGGGGCCCTATAGCAATCAGCCCCAGCATTTT | CASSSGPYSNQPQHF
TRBD1 | TRBJ1-2 | TRBV5-1 | - | TGCGCCACCAGGGATGGACAGGGACACGGCTACACCTTC | CATRDGQGHGYTF
TRBD1 | TRBJ2-7 | TRBV4-1 | once | TGCGCCAGCAGCCCCCTGCCGACAGGGTTGGGAGCCGCCTACGAGCAGTACTTC | CASSPLPTGLGAAYEQYF
- | TRBJ1-3 | TRBV30 | - | TGTGCCTGGAGTGTTAGTATTTGGACGCTAAGCTCTGGAAACACCATATATTTT | CAWSVSIWTLSSGNTIYF
TRBD1 | TRBJ1-4 | TRBV9 | - | TGTGCCAGCAGCGTAGGGGGACAGGGTGATGAAAAACTGTTTTTT | CASSVGGQGDEKLFF
- | TRBJ2-7 | TRBV28 | - | TGTGCCAGCAGAGTTGGCCAGGGAGTCACCGAGCAGTACTTC | CASRVGQGVTEQYF
- | TRBJ1-5 | TRBV4-1 | - | TGCGCCAGCAGCCAAACCGCGACTAGCAATCAGCCCCAGCATTTT | CASSQTATSNQPQHF
- | TRBJ1-6 | TRBV4-2 | - | TGTGCCAGCAGCCAAGATCTGGCCAATTCACCCCTCCACTTT | CASSQDLANSPLHF
- | TRBJ2-6 | TRBV7-9 | - | TGTGCCAGCAGCCTACTAGGGGGTTCTGGGGCCAACGTCCTGACTTTC | CASSLLGGSGANVLTF
- | TRBJ2-1 | TRBV5-1 | once | TGCGCCAGCAGCGGGGGCCGGGAGCAGTTCTTC | CASSGGREQFF
- | TRBJ1-1 | TRBV30 | - | TGTGCCTGGAGTAGAGTTCAGGGATTGAACACTGAAGCTTTCTTT | CAWSRVQGLNTEAFF
- | TRBJ1-2 | TRBV20-1 | - | TGCAGTGCCCTACTGGGGTATGGCTACACCTTC | CSALLGYGYTF
TRBD1 | TRBJ2-7 | TRBV29-1 | few | TGCAGCGTTGCATCCCAGGGGGCCATCCACGAGCAGTACTTC | CSVASQGAIHEQYF
TRBD2 | TRBJ2-3 | TRBV7-9 | - | TGTGCCAGCAGCATAGGACTAGCGGGGTTCACAGATACGCAGTATTTT | CASSIGLAGFTDTQYF
- | TRBJ1-2 | TRBV19 | - | TGTGCCAGTAGTGCGTCCTCATTCTCCTATGGCTACACCTTC | CASSASSFSYGYTF
- | TRBJ1-5 | TRBV4-3 | - | TGCGCCAGCAGCCAACCGACAGAAAAACCCGCTTATAGCAATCAGCCCCAGCATTTT | CASSQPTEKPAYSNQPQHF
TRBD1 | TRBJ2-5 | TRBV15 | - | TGTGCCACCAGCCCCGGGACAGGGGGCGGAGAGACCCAGTACTTC | CATSPGTGGGETQYF
- | TRBJ1-2 | TRBV18 | - | TGTGCCAGCTCACCCGCAGAAGCCTATGGCTACACCTTC | CASSPAEAYGYTF
TRBD1 | TRBJ1-5 | TRBV2 | - | TGTGCCAGCAGGCTAGGGACAGGAGATCAGCCCCAGCATTTT | CASRLGTGDQPQHF
- | TRBJ2-3 | TRBV9 | once | TGTGCCAGCAGCGTAGGTGCTAGCGGCACAGATACGCAGTATTTT | CASSVGASGTDTQYF
- | TRBJ1-5 | TRBV7-9 | - | TGTGCCAGCAGCTTAGGGGGGGCCCTTAGCAATCAGCCCCAGCATTTT | CASSLGGALSNQPQHF
- | TRBJ2-7 | TRBV5-5 | - | TGTGCCAGCATGAGGATGTACGAGCAGTACTTC | CASMRMYEQYF
- | TRBJ1-2 | TRBV2 | - | TGTGCCAGCAGTGAGGAGGGATATAACTATGGCTACACCTTC | CASSEEGYNYGYTF
- | TRBJ2-3 | TRBV9 | - | TGTGCCAGCAGCGAACAGGGAGAACAGTGGGATACGCAGTATTTT | CASSEQGEQWDTQYF
- | TRBJ2-3 | TRBV27 | - | TGTGCCAGCAGTTCCCCGACGCGGGCGCAAGATACGCAGTATTTT | CASSSPTRAQDTQYF
TRBD2 | TRBJ2-1 | TRBV5-1 | - | TGCGCCAGCAGCTTGACTAGCGTTTCCTACAATGAGCAGTTCTTC | CASSLTSVSYNEQFF
- | TRBJ1-2 | TRBV6-1 | - | TGTGCCAGCGGGGCCTATGGCTACACCTTC | CASGAYGYTF
- | TRBJ2-1 | TRBV29-1 | - | TGCAGCGTCCGCCTTCGGCTCCCTAACAATGAGCAGTTCTTC | CSVRLRLPNNEQFF
- | TRBJ2-7 | TRBV5-1 | - | TGCGCCAGCAGCTTGGACTCAATGGGATCGTCCGAGCAGTACTTC | CASSLDSMGSSEQYF
TRBD2 | TRBJ2-1 | TRBV11-1 | few | TGTGCCAGCAGCTTAGGGAGCGGGGGGCTGTACAATGAGCAGTTCTTC | CASSLGSGGLYNEQFF
TRBD1 | TRBJ1-2 | TRBV2 | - | TGTGCCAGCAGTGTAGACAGGGTCAACTATGGCTACACCTTC | CASSVDRVNYGYTF
- | TRBJ2-7 | TRBV18 | - | TGTGCCAGCTCACCACCTGCAACCTACGAGCAGTACTTC | CASSPPATYEQYF
TRBD2 | TRBJ2-5 | TRBV7-2 | - | TGTGCCAGCAGCTTAGGTAGCGGGGGATTACAAGAGACCCAGTACTTC | CASSLGSGGLQETQYF
- | TRBJ1-1 | TRBV5-4 | - | TGTGCCAGCAGCTTGGACCATGGCGGGGGGACTGAAGCTTTCTTT | CASSLDHGGGTEAFF
TRBD2 | TRBJ2-5 | TRBV7-3 | - | TGTGCCAGCAGCTTAAAAGGGAGATGGGCTAGCGGTCCTAGGGAGACCCAGTACTTC | CASSLKGRWASGPRETQYF
- | TRBJ1-1 | TRBV10-3 | - | TGTGCCATCAGTGACCTACAGGGATCTGAAGCTTTCTTT | CAISDLQGSEAFF
- | TRBJ1-1 | TRBV5-1 | - | TGCGCCAGCAGACTGGGCTTTGGCACTGAAGCTTTCTTT | CASRLGFGTEAFF
- | TRBJ2-1 | TRBV6-7 | few | TGTGCCAGCAATGTGGCCTCTAGCCCTACTGGAGAGCAGTTCTTC | CASNVASSPTGEQFF
- | TRBJ1-2 | TRBV13 | - | TGTGCCAGCAGCTTGACACCTTATGGCTACACCTTC | CASSLTPYGYTF